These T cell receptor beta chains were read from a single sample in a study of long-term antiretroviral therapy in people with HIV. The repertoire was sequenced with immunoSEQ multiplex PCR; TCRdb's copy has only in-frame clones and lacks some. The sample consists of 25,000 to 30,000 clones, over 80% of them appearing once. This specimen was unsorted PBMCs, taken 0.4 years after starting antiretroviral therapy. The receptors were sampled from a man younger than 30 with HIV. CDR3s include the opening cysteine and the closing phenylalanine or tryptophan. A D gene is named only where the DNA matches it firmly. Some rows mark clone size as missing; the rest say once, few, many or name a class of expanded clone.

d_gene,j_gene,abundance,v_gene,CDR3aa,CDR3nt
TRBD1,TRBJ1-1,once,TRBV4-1,CASSHGPGTGVRTEAFF,TGCGCCAGCAGCCATGGCCCCGGGACAGGGGTCCGTACTGAAGCTTTCTTT
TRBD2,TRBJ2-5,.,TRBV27,CASSRLWTSSTQETQYF,TGTGCCAGCAGCCGATTATGGACTAGCAGCACTCAAGAGACCCAGTACTTC
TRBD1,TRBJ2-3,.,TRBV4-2,CASSQEGQGVRDTQYF,TGTGCCAGCAGCCAGGAGGGACAGGGTGTGAGAGATACGCAGTATTTT
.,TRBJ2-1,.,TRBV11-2,CASSRELYNEQFF,TGTGCCAGCAGCCGGGAACTTTACAATGAGCAGTTCTTC
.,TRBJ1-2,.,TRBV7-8,CASSLQGRGYTF,TGTGCCAGCAGCTTACAGGGGCGAGGCTACACCTTC
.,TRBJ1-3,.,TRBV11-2,CASSPIQGRDRNTIYF,TGTGCCAGCAGCCCAATCCAAGGGAGGGATCGAAACACCATATATTTT
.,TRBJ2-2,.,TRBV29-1,CSVTGATGELFF,TGCAGCGTGACGGGAGCCACCGGGGAGCTGTTTTTT
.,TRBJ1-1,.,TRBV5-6,CASSPKGTEAFF,TGTGCCAGCAGCCCGAAGGGAACTGAAGCTTTCTTT
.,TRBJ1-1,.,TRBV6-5,CASRPNLNTEAFF,TGTGCCAGCAGACCTAACCTTAACACTGAAGCTTTCTTT
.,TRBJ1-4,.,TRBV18,CASSPPSSNNEKLFF,TGTGCCAGCTCACCACCGTCCAGCAATAATGAAAAACTGTTTTTT
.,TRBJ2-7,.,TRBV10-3,CAISETGNMAYEQYF,TGTGCCATCAGTGAAACAGGGAATATGGCCTACGAGCAGTACTTC
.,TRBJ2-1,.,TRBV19,CASSVGGDNEQFF,TGTGCCAGTAGTGTCGGAGGGGACAATGAGCAGTTCTTC
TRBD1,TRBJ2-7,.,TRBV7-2,CASSFRTGEAYEQYF,TGTGCCAGCAGCTTCCGGACAGGAGAAGCCTACGAGCAGTACTTC
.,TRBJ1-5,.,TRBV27,CASSFQGGESNQPQHF,TGTGCCAGCAGTTTCCAAGGGGGGGAAAGCAATCAGCCCCAGCATTTT
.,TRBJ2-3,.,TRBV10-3,CAISEYGYTNTDTQYF,TGTGCCATCAGTGAGTACGGCTATACGAACACAGATACGCAGTATTTT
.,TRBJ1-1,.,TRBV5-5,CASSLSARDTVEAFF,TGTGCCAGCAGCTTGTCTGCACGAGATACGGTCGAAGCTTTCTTT
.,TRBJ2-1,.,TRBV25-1,CASSESGWGANNEQFF,TGTGCCAGCAGTGAATCCGGGTGGGGGGCTAACAATGAGCAGTTCTTC
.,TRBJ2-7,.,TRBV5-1,CASSLDSWAPQYEQYF,TGCGCCAGCAGCTTGGACTCCTGGGCCCCCCAGTACGAGCAGTACTTC
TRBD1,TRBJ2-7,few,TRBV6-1,CASSEGWSQGADEQYF,TGTGCCAGCAGTGAGGGGTGGTCTCAGGGGGCGGACGAGCAGTACTTC
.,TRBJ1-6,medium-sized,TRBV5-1,CASSLEVSDSPLHF,TGCGCCAGCAGCTTGGAGGTATCGGATTCACCCCTCCACTTT
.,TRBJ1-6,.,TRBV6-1,CASSEADIRSYNSPLHF,TGTGCCAGCAGTGAAGCCGACATTCGCTCCTATAATTCACCCCTCCACTTT
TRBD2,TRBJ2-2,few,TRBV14,CASRGLATGELFF,TGTGCCAGCAGGGGACTAGCCACCGGGGAGCTGTTTTTT
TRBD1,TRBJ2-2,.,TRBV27,CASRTGANIPGELFF,TGTGCCAGCAGGACAGGGGCTAACATCCCCGGGGAGCTGTTTTTT
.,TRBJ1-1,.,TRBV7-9,CASSPNVGAEAFF,TGTGCCAGCAGCCCAAACGTGGGCGCTGAAGCTTTCTTT
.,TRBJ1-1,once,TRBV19,CATILTGFEAFF,TGTGCCACTATCTTAACAGGGTTTGAAGCTTTCTTT
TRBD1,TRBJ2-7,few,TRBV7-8,CASSLEGQIWQYF,TGTGCCAGCAGCTTAGAGGGACAGATATGGCAGTACTTC
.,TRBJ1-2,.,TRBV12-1,CASSPDRGPNYGYTF,TGTGCCAGCAGCCCCGACAGGGGGCCTAACTATGGCTACACCTTC
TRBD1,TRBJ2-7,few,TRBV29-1,CSVEGGDRAEEQYF,TGCAGCGTTGAAGGTGGGGACAGGGCGGAGGAGCAGTACTTC
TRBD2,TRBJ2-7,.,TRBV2,CASGTSGSRSYEQYF,TGTGCCAGCGGGACTAGCGGGAGCAGGTCCTACGAGCAGTACTTC
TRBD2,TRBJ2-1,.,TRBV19,CASSIDSGGAYEQFF,TGTGCCAGTAGTATAGATAGCGGGGGGGCGTATGAGCAGTTCTTC
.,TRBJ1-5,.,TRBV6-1,CASSGGGRALSNQPQHF,TGTGCCAGCAGTGGGGGGGGCAGGGCACTTAGCAATCAGCCCCAGCATTTT
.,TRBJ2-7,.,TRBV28,CASSKYEQYF,TGTGCCAGCAGTAAATACGAGCAGTACTTC
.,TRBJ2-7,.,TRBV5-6,CASSSGVETFFYEQYF,TGTGCCAGCAGTTCAGGTGTGGAGACCTTTTTCTACGAGCAGTACTTC
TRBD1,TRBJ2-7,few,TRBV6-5,CASWGRRTGTDEQYF,TGTGCCAGCTGGGGAAGGAGGACAGGGACCGACGAGCAGTACTTC
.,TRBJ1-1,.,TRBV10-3,CAISEVGKGTEAFF,TGTGCCATCAGTGAGGTTGGAAAGGGCACTGAAGCTTTCTTT
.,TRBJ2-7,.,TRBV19,CASSIGTGDYEQYF,TGTGCCAGTAGTATCGGCACTGGCGATTACGAGCAGTACTTC
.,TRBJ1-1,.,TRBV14,CASSQGPGYMSDTEAFF,TGTGCCAGCAGCCAAGGACCCGGGTACATGAGTGACACTGAAGCTTTCTTT
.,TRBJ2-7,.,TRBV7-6,CASSLEAAYYEQYF,TGTGCCAGCAGCTTAGAGGCAGCTTACTACGAGCAGTACTTC
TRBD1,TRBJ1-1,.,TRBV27,CASRTTGLENTEAFF,TGTGCCAGCAGAACGACAGGGTTGGAGAACACTGAAGCTTTCTTT
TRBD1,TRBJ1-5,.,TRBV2,CASMRDRGSNQPQHF,TGTGCCAGCATGAGGGACAGGGGCAGCAATCAGCCCCAGCATTTT
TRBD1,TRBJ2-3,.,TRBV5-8,CASSPGTGVTDTQYF,TGTGCCAGCAGCCCGGGGACAGGGGTCACAGATACGCAGTATTTT
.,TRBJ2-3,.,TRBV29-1,CSVGVVGDTQYF,TGCAGCGTTGGGGTGGTTGGAGATACGCAGTATTTT
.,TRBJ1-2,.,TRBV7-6,CASSSLGSYGYTF,TGTGCCAGCAGCTCCCTCGGGAGTTATGGCTACACCTTC
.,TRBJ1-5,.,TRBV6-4,CASSPDNNQPQHF,TGTGCCAGCAGTCCCGACAACAATCAGCCCCAGCATTTT
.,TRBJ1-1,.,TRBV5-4,CASSFRNTEAFF,TGTGCCAGCAGCTTCCGGAACACTGAAGCTTTCTTT
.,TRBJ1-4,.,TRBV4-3,CASSQASIGEKLFF,TGCGCCAGCAGCCAAGCCTCTATCGGTGAAAAACTGTTTTTT
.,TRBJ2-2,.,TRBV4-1,CASSQGEGPNTGELFF,TGCGCCAGCAGCCAAGGAGAGGGCCCGAACACCGGGGAGCTGTTTTTT
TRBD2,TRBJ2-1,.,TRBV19,CASSPLAGGPHNEQFF,TGTGCCAGTAGTCCTTTAGCGGGAGGGCCCCACAATGAGCAGTTCTTC
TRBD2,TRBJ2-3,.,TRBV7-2,CASSLVGLAGDTQYF,TGTGCCAGCAGCTTAGTGGGACTAGCGGGAGATACGCAGTATTTT
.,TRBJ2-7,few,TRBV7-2,CASSNWDGYEQYF,TGTGCCAGCAGCAACTGGGACGGCTACGAGCAGTACTTC
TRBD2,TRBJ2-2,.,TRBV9,CASSAGGGLTGELFF,TGTGCCAGCAGCGCGGGGGGGGGCCTCACCGGGGAGCTGTTTTTT
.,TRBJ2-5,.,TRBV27,CASSLSQQETQYF,TGTGCCAGCAGTTTATCGCAACAAGAGACCCAGTACTTC
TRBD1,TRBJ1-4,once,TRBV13,CASKGQGFKEKLFF,TGTGCCAGCAAGGGACAGGGGTTCAAGGAAAAACTGTTTTTT
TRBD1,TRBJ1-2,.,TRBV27,CASSGGLYGYTF,TGTGCCAGCTCAGGGGGGCTCTATGGCTACACCTTC
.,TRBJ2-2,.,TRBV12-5,CASGPSGYTGELFF,TGTGCTAGTGGACCGAGCGGCTACACCGGGGAGCTGTTTTTT
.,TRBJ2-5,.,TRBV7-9,CASSLVQGRETQYF,TGTGCCAGCAGCTTAGTTCAGGGGCGGGAGACCCAGTACTTC
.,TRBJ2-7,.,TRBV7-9,CASSFSGRIYEQYF,TGTGCCAGCAGCTTTTCGGGGAGGATCTACGAGCAGTACTTC
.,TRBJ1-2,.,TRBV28,CASSLSHGRGKYGYTF,TGTGCCAGCAGTTTATCCCATGGGAGGGGAAAGTATGGCTACACCTTC
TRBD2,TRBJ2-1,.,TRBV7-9,CASSTRYGTSRNEQFF,TGTGCCAGCAGCACACGATACGGGACTAGTCGCAATGAGCAGTTCTTC
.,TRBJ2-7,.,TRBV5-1,CASSAGWRGPVAATTTSEQYF,TGCGCCAGCAGCGCAGGGTGGAGGGGGCCTGTAGCTGCGACCACTACTAGCGAGCAGTACTTC